Listed here is a single T cell receptor (beta chain). The specificity of this receptor is unknown. Base qualities are missing; no much larger clone stands one base away. Reading the germline V gene (reference sequence) gives CDR1 LNHDA and CDR2 SQIVND. From the cysteine through the phenylalanine, the CDR3 covers 13 amino acids. Only the CDR3 portion is preserved as DNA: 39 bases, with reading frame beginning at the first base. The junction shows trimming of 5 bases on V and 0 bases on J, plus 7 bases between the germline ends. The data derive from a study of OX40 agonist ivuxolimab in advanced cancers. As for the study more broadly: Ivuxolimab was an agonistic, fully human IgG2 monoclonal antibody directed against OX40 (CD134), a costimulatory receptor. Intravenous ivuxolimab was administered to patients every 2 weeks at six dose levels: 0.01, 0.1, 0.3, 1.5, 3 and 10 mg/kg. Among the approximately 50 dose-escalation patients, some 20 had hepatocellular carcinoma, 15 or so melanoma, 9 renal cell carcinoma and 9 head and neck cancer. A male proportion of roughly 80% and a mean age of approximately 61 years, ranging from roughly 23 to 79, were recorded for the dose-escalation cohort. Prior anti-PD-1, anti-PD-L1 or anti-CTLA-4 therapy was permitted, and checkpoint inhibitors had been received by 30% to 40% of dose-escalation patients. Partial responses occurred in three dose-escalation patients: two with cutaneous melanoma and one with hepatocellular carcinoma. Peripheral TCRbeta sequencing aimed to test whether ivuxolimab altered TCR sequence diversity and caused clonal T-cell expansion. The paper reports the monotherapy dose-escalation portion (N of about 52 patients) of the phase I ivuxolimab trial.

What the study reported, not specific to this receptor: Antigen specificity was not determined for the clonally expanded peripheral T cells. Low levels of normalized T-cell clonal expansion were also shown by some nonresponding patients. In the 0.1-3.0 mg/kg groups, partial responders had among the lowest normalized peripheral clonal expansion, particularly in CD8+ T cells. After ivuxolimab, CD8+ T cells had more expanded clones than CD4+ T cells on average. At doses of 0.1 to 3.0 mg/kg, clonal expansion of both CD4+ and CD8+ blood T cells was observed from baseline to week 6.

For sequencing of the TCRbeta CDR3 region, genomic DNA was extracted from the sorted cells. The immunoSEQ Assay was used to sequence the TCRbeta CDR3 regions. In its TCRdb copy, this immuneACCESS table keeps in-frame sequences only and misses some clones. Where compared with another copy, unresolved V genes explain less than half of these, and the others have no known cause. The sample table shows tens of thousands of clones, and approximately 94% are seen once. 13% to 15% of the sample is in the top ten clones. The trial excluded patients who had a history of autoimmune disease or were on systemic immunosuppression. In every dose cohort, peripheral blood was drawn for TCR sequencing at baseline, cycle 4 day 1, and cycle 7 day 1. Samples came from an open-label, multicenter, first-in-human phase I dose-escalation trial of ivuxolimab. Adults with locally advanced or metastatic melanoma, renal cell, hepatocellular, or head and neck squamous cell carcinoma were enrolled in the trial. CD4+ and CD8+ T cells were sorted separately from peripheral blood before TCR sequencing.

The chain couples TRBV19 to TRBJ1-1; a confident D gene designation cannot be given. This clonotype was sampled from an adult with an advanced solid tumor such as melanoma, head and neck, liver or kidney cancer. This specimen was CD4+ or CD8+ T cells sorted from blood, taken in a trial of the OX40 agonist ivuxolimab. The DNA reads TGTGCCAGTAGTCCCTCTATGAACACTGAAGCTTTCTTT. Translated, it reads CASSPSMNTEAFF.